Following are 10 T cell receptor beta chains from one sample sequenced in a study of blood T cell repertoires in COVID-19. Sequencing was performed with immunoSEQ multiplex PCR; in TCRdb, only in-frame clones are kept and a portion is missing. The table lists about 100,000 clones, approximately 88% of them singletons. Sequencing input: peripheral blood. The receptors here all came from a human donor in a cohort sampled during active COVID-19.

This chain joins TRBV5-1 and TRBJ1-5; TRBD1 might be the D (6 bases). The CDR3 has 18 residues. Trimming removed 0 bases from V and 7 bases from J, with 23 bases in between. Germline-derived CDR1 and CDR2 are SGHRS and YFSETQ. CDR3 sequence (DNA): TGCGCCAGCAGCTTGGTTGGGCGAACAGGGCAAGAAGAGCAGCCCCAGCATTTT. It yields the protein CASSLVGRTGQEEQPQHF.

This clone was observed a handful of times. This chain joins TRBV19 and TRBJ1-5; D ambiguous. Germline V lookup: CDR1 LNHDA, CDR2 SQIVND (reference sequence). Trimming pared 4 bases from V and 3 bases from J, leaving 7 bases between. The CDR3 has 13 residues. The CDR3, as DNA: TGTGCCAGTAGTAAGGACTCCAATCAGCCCCAGCATTTT. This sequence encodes CASSKDSNQPQHF.

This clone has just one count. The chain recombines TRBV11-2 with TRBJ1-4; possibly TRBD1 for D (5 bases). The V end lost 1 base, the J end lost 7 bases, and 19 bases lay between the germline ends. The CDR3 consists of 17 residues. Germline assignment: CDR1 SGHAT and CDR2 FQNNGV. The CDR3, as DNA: TGTGCCAGCAGCTTAGGAACACTTCAAGGGGCCGGTGAAAAACTGTTTTTT. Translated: CASSLGTLQGAGEKLFF.

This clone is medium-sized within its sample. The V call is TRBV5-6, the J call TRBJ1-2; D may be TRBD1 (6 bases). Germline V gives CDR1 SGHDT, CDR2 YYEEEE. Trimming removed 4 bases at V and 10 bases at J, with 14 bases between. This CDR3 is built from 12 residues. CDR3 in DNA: TGTGCCAGCAGCACGATCTCAGGGGCCTACACCTTC. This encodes CASSTISGAYTF.

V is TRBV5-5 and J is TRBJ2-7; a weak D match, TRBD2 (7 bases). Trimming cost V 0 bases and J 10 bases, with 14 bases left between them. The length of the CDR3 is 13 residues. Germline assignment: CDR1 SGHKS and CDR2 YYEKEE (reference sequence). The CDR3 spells CASSLEWGGAQYF. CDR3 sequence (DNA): TGTGCCAGCAGCTTGGAATGGGGGGGCGCCCAGTACTTC. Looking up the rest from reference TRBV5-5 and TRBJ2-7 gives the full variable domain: DAGVTQSPTHLIKTRGQQVTLRCSPISGHKSVSWYQQVLGQGPQFIFQYYEKEERGRGNFPDRFSARQFPNYSSELNVNALLLGDSALYLCASSLEWGGAQYFGPGTRLTVT.

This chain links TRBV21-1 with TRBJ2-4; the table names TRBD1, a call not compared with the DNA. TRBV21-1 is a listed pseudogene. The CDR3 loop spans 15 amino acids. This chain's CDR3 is CASIYNQGAKNIQYF. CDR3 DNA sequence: TGTGCCAGCATCTACAACCAGGGGGCCAAAAACATTCAGTACTTC.

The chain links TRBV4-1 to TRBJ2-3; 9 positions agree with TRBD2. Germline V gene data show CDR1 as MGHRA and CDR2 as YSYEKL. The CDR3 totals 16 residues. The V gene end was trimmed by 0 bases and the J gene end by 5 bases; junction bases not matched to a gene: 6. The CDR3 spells CASSQDLSGRKDTQYF. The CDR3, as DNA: TGCGCCAGCAGCCAAGATCTGAGCGGGAGGAAAGATACGCAGTATTTT.

The CDR3 loop is CASSLGTSGNEQFF. The CDR3 DNA sequence: TGTGCCAGCAGCCTCGGGACTAGCGGTAATGAGCAGTTCTTC. The V and J genes are TRBV27 and TRBJ2-1, with 11 bases matching TRBD2. The ends lost 6 bases at V and 7 bases at J; junction bases unmatched: 5. This CDR3 spans 14 amino acids. The germline V gene has CDR1 MNHEY and CDR2 SMNVEV (reference sequence).

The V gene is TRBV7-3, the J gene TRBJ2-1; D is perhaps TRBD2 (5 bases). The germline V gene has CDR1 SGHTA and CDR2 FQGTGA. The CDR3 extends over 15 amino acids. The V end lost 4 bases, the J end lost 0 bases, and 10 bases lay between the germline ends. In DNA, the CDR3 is TGTGCCAGCAGCTCGACTGGGAGCTCCTACAATGAGCAGTTCTTC. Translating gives CASSSTGSSYNEQFF.

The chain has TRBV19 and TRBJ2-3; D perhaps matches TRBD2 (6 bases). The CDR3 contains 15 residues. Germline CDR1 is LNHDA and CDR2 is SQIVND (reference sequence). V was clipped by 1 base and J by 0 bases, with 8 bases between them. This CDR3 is CASSIGLESTDTQYF. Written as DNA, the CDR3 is TGTGCCAGTAGTATAGGACTAGAGAGCACAGATACGCAGTATTTT.